The subject of this entry is one T cell receptor (beta chain). This CDR3 comprises 15 residues. After removal of 4 bases from V and 5 bases from J, the junction contained 6 bases not matched to a gene. Germline-derived CDR1 and CDR2 are SGHVT and SQSDAQ. This sample was included in a study of blood T cell repertoires in COVID-19. Study-wide context: Some COVID-19 samples were acute and others convalescent; all came from the United States, Italy and Spain. In each case, the material was cDNA or gDNA derived from T cells, B-cell-depleted T cells, or PBMCs.

Libraries were prepared by immunoSEQ multiplex PCR; TCRdb keeps only in-frame clonotypes and omits some of them. The sample carries hundreds of thousands of clones, about 90% recorded once. This TCR was recovered from a woman aged 25 to 39 with COVID-19, enrolled during active disease. What was sequenced was peripheral blood. V and J are TRBV7-4 and TRBJ2-5, with 11 bases lining up with TRBD2. The CDR3 DNA sequence: TGTGCCAGCAGCTACCCGACTAGCGGGGAGGAGACCCAGTACTTC. This gives the protein CASSYPTSGEETQYF.